The next 25 T cell receptor beta chains were all read from a single sample in a study of blood T cell repertoires in COVID-19. Sequencing used immunoSEQ multiplex PCR; TCRdb keeps in-frame clones, though not all of them. Here the sample spans around 300,000 clones, 80% to 90% being singletons. Sequenced input: peripheral blood. The source is a woman between 65 and 79 years old with acute or convalescent COVID-19.

The rearrangement links TRBV7-2 to TRBJ2-1; no clear D. The ends were cut back, 1 base at V and 8 bases at J, with 18 bases in the middle. Germline V lookup: CDR1 SGHTA, CDR2 FQGNSA. CDR3 length: 16 amino acids. The CDR3: CASSLVSGFPTYEQFF. CDR3 DNA sequence: TGTGCCAGCAGCTTAGTTTCCGGTTTTCCTACTTATGAGCAGTTCTTC.

The chain joins TRBV4-1 to TRBJ1-3; 7 bases are a match to TRBD1. The CDR3 loop spans 15 amino acids. Looked up from germline, CDR1 is MGHRA and CDR2 is YSYEKL. V lost 4 bases and J lost 9; bases outside the gene matches: 12. CDR3 DNA sequence: TGCGCCAGCAGCCGCCAACAGGGGACCTCTATCACCATATATTTT. Amino acid sequence: CASSRQQGTSITIYF.

The rearrangement joins TRBV7-9 to TRBJ1-2, with 7 positions matching TRBD1. From germline, CDR1 is SEHNR and CDR2 FQNEAQ (reference sequence). The CDR3 totals 12 residues. Trimming took 8 bases from V and 0 from J; bases not matched to a gene: 0. CDR3 protein: CASGQANYGYTF. CDR3 nucleotides: TGTGCCAGCGGACAGGCTAACTATGGCTACACCTTC. The whole variable domain, remainder taken from reference TRBV7-9 and TRBJ1-2, is DTGVSQNPRHKITKRGQNVTFRCDPISEHNRLYWYRQTLGQGPEFLTYFQNEAQLEKSRLLSDRFSAERPKGSFSTLEIQRTEQGDSAMYLCASGQANYGYTFGSGTRLTVV.

This clone appeared a single time. The genes are TRBV9 and TRBJ2-3, with TRBD2 matching 11 bases. Germline V CDR1 and CDR2: SGDLS, YYNGEE. The CDR3 is made up of 16 amino acids. Trimming cost V 4 bases and J 2 bases; bases outside gene matches: 6. CDR3 sequence reads: CASSPLAGGLTDTQYF. The DNA for the CDR3 is TGTGCCAGCAGCCCCCTAGCGGGGGGCCTCACAGATACGCAGTATTTT.

This sequence joins TRBV3-1 (or the pseudogene TRBV3-2) and TRBJ1-5, with D possibly TRBD1 on 6 matching bases. CDR3 length: 15 amino acids. Between the trimmed V and J ends, which lost 4 bases and 2 bases, there was a span of 12 bases. The germline V gene encodes CDR1 LGHDT and CDR2 YNNKEL (reference sequence). This CDR3 is CASSPAGARNQPQHF. The CDR3, as DNA: TGTGCCAGCAGCCCGGCAGGGGCGCGCAATCAGCCCCAGCATTTT.

This chain connects TRBV5-1 to TRBJ2-5, with D unclear. From germline, CDR1 is SGHRS and CDR2 YFSETQ. Trimming removed 1 base from V and 3 bases from J, with 7 bases in between. The CDR3 is made up of 13 amino acids. The CDR3 is CASSLWPEETQYF. DNA for the CDR3: TGCGCCAGCAGCTTGTGGCCAGAAGAGACCCAGTACTTC.

This chain joins TRBV30 and TRBJ1-2; D may be TRBD1 (5 bases). The germline V and J ends were trimmed by 3 bases and 7 bases, with 24 bases remaining between them. The CDR3 contains 16 residues. Germline values: CDR1 GTSNPN, CDR2 SVGIG (reference sequence). The CDR3 reads CAWSSGGTIGQGGYTF. CDR3 nucleotide sequence: TGTGCCTGGAGCTCAGGAGGGACTATTGGCCAAGGTGGCTACACCTTC.

The chain is built from TRBV10-2 and TRBJ2-2; D uncertain. V lost 6 bases to trimming and J lost 4 bases, with 15 bases between them. Germline CDR1 is WSHSY and CDR2 is SAAADI. CDR3 size: 15 residues. The CDR3 sequence: CASSHMSTGTGELFF. In nucleotides, the CDR3 is TGCGCCAGCAGCCACATGAGTACGGGCACCGGGGAGCTGTTTTTT.

This sequence joins TRBV13 and TRBJ2-3; 9 bases fit TRBD2. Unmatched junction bases numbered 5, after V lost 3 bases and J lost 4 bases. Germline loops: CDR1 PRHDT, CDR2 FYEKMQ (reference sequence). This CDR3 comprises 15 residues. The CDR3 sequence is CASSFGGGAADTQYF. The CDR3 nucleotides read TGTGCCAGCAGCTTTGGCGGGGGGGCGGCAGATACGCAGTATTTT.

The chain uses TRBV7-6 and TRBJ2-2; 9 bases line up with TRBD1. The germline CDR1 and CDR2 sequences are SGHVS and FNYEAQ. The V gene end was trimmed by 1 base and the J gene end by 4 bases; junction bases not matched to a gene: 1. CDR3 length: 15 residues. The CDR3 region is CASSLGTGVTGELFF. CDR3 sequence (DNA): TGTGCCAGCAGCTTAGGGACAGGGGTCACCGGGGAGCTGTTTTTT.

The rearrangement uses TRBV6-6 and TRBJ1-6; perhaps TRBD1 as D (5 bases). This CDR3 spans 14 amino acids. V was pared by 2 bases and J by 7 bases, with 9 bases between. Germline V gene sequence: CDR1 MNHNY, CDR2 SVGAGI (reference sequence). This CDR3 reads CASSYRTTNSPLHF. For the CDR3, the DNA is TGTGCCAGCAGTTACCGGACAACCAATTCACCCCTCCACTTT.

CDR3 sequence reads: CASSPWDRGLDEAFF. The CDR3 DNA reads TGTGCCAGCAGCCCCTGGGACAGGGGGCTAGATGAAGCTTTCTTT. The V call is TRBV3-1 (or the pseudogene TRBV3-2), the J call TRBJ1-1, with TRBD1 matching 12 bases. V shed 4 bases and J 7 bases; nucleotides not matched to a gene: 7. From germline, CDR1 is LGHDT and CDR2 YNNKEL (reference sequence). This CDR3 has 15 residues.

This chain connects TRBV4-2 to TRBJ2-3; 9 nucleotides align to TRBD2. The CDR3 covers 18 residues. CDR1 is LGHNA, CDR2 YNFKEQ, per germline. The trim removed 0 bases at V and 1 base at J, leaving 8 bases unmatched. As DNA, the CDR3 is TGTGCCAGCAGCCAAGATCGACTAGCGGCAGAGGGCACAGATACGCAGTATTTT. Translated, it gives CASSQDRLAAEGTDTQYF.

This chain links TRBV5-1 with TRBJ2-3, with TRBD2 as a possible D gene (5 bases). This CDR3 has 14 amino acids. Germline assignment: CDR1 SGHRS and CDR2 YFSETQ. V lost 5 bases to trimming and J lost 2 bases, with 12 bases between them. The CDR3: CASRDSSFTDTQYF. The CDR3 DNA reads as TGCGCCAGCAGGGACTCGTCCTTCACAGATACGCAGTATTTT. The full variable domain, rest sourced from reference TRBV5-1 and TRBJ2-3, is KAGVTQTPRYLIKTRGQQVTLSCSPISGHRSVSWYQQTPGQGLQFLFEYFSETQRNKGNFPGRFSGRQFSNSRSEMNVSTLELGDSALYLCASRDSSFTDTQYFGPGTRLTVL.

This clone occurred a few times. This chain uses TRBV4-1 with TRBJ2-2; 7 bases line up with TRBD2. The CDR3 contains 16 residues. Germline V gene sequence: CDR1 MGHRA, CDR2 YSYEKL. Unmatched junction bases numbered 3, after V lost 1 base and J lost 1 base. The DNA for the CDR3 is TGCGCCAGCAGCCAAGGAGGACTAGGGAACACCGGGGAGCTGTTTTTT. Protein sequence: CASSQGGLGNTGELFF.

J is TRBJ1-5 and V is TRBV5-5, with 7 bases identical to TRBD1. The J segment lost 2 bases and the V segment lost 5 bases, leaving 7 bases of the junction unmatched. CDR1 and CDR2 (germline): SGHKS, YYEKEE (reference sequence). The CDR3 covers 15 residues. The CDR3 DNA is TGTGCCAGCAGTTTCGGACAGGTGGGCAATCAGCCCCAGCATTTT. It is translated as CASSFGQVGNQPQHF. Combining the CDR3 with reference TRBV5-5 and TRBJ1-5 gives the whole variable domain DAGVTQSPTHLIKTRGQQVTLRCSPISGHKSVSWYQQVLGQGPQFIFQYYEKEERGRGNFPDRFSARQFPNYSSELNVNALLLGDSALYLCASSFGQVGNQPQHFGDGTRLSIL.

J is TRBJ1-2 and V is TRBV6-5; a possible D gene is TRBD1 (5 bases). This CDR3 spans 14 amino acids. Germline V lookup: CDR1 MNHEY, CDR2 SVGAGI. The germline V and J ends were trimmed by 6 bases and 6 bases, with 17 bases remaining between them. CDR3 amino acids: CASSLTGEFDGYTF. Here the CDR3 DNA reads TGTGCCAGCAGCCTTACGGGGGAGTTCGATGGCTACACCTTC.

The CDR3 protein is CAWSVRTGIPGANVLTF. CDR3 in DNA: TGTGCCTGGAGTGTCAGGACAGGGATTCCTGGGGCCAACGTCCTGACTTTC. The chain carries TRBV30 and TRBJ2-6, with TRBD1 matching over 8 bases. The CDR3 has 17 residues. V shed 0 bases, J shed 2 bases, and the junction held 6 bases outside the gene matches. Germline loops: CDR1 GTSNPN, CDR2 SVGIG (reference sequence).

The chain couples TRBV11-2 to TRBJ1-1, with a possible D match to TRBD1 (5 bases). V dropped 5 bases and J dropped 6 bases, with 22 bases sitting between them. The CDR3 runs 16 residues. Germline V gene lookup returns CDR1 SGHAT and CDR2 FQNNGV. This CDR3 is CASSPKGAQGISEAFF. CDR3 nucleotides: TGTGCCAGCAGCCCCAAAGGGGCCCAAGGAATATCTGAAGCTTTCTTT. Based on the CDR3 plus reference TRBV11-2 and TRBJ1-1, the full variable domain is EAGVAQSPRYKIIEKRQSVAFWCNPISGHATLYWYQQILGQGPKLLIQFQNNGVVDDSQLPKDRFSAERLKGVDSTLKIQPAKLEDSAVYLCASSPKGAQGISEAFFGQGTRLTVV.

The CDR3 sequence: CASSRGHSNTGELFF. For the CDR3, the DNA is TGTGCCAGCAGCCGCGGGCACTCGAACACCGGGGAGCTGTTTTTT. V usage is TRBV11-3 and J usage is TRBJ2-2, with TRBD2 as a possible D gene (5 bases). CDR3 length: 15 residues. In germline, CDR1 is SGHNT, CDR2 YENEEA. V shed 5 bases and J shed 0 bases, with 10 bases lying between them. Supplemented by reference TRBV11-3 and TRBJ2-2, the full variable domain reads EAGVVQSPRYKIIEKKQPVAFWCNPISGHNTLYWYLQNLGQGPELLIRYENEEAVDDSQLPKDRFSAERLKGVDSTLKIQPAELGDSAVYLCASSRGHSNTGELFFGEGSRLTVL.

This chain connects TRBV7-9 to TRBJ2-7; 9 nucleotides agree with TRBD2. Germline lookup yields CDR1 SEHNR and CDR2 FQNEAQ (reference sequence). The CDR3 contains 14 residues. V was clipped by 3 bases and J by 5 bases; unmatched bases: 5. CDR3 sequence (DNA): TGTGCCAGCAGCTTTCCGGGACTAGCCGACGAGCAGTACTTC. This translates into CASSFPGLADEQYF.

J is TRBJ2-5 and V is TRBV6-5; D may be TRBD2 (6 bases). Germline CDR1 reads MNHEY; CDR2 reads SVGAGI. The CDR3 runs to 15 residues. V lost 4 bases and J 4 bases, leaving 16 bases between the germline ends. For the CDR3, the DNA is TGTGCCAGCAGTTCCTCGGGACGCGGGGCAGAGACCCAGTACTTC. Its protein product is CASSSSGRGAETQYF.

The chain carries TRBV19 and TRBJ2-5; D is uncertain. From germline, CDR1 is LNHDA and CDR2 SQIVND (reference sequence). Trimming took 9 bases from V and 5 from J, leaving 10 bases between them. The CDR3 is made up of 11 amino acids. DNA of the CDR3: TGTGCCAGATACCCCCGGGAGACCCAGTACTTC. Translated, it gives CARYPRETQYF.

The rearrangement uses TRBV20-1 and TRBJ1-2; D unclear. Deletions cut 2 bases from V and 6 bases from J, with 7 bases between. This CDR3 has 11 residues. Per the germline V gene, CDR1 is DFQATT and CDR2 is SNEGSKA (reference sequence). CDR3 in amino acids: CSARQRHGYTF. The CDR3 coding sequence is TGCAGTGCTAGACAGCGTCATGGCTACACCTTC.

V and J are TRBV7-9 and TRBJ1-3, with TRBD1 matching over 7 bases. V was clipped by 5 bases and J by 4 bases; unmatched bases: 8. CDR3 length equals 15 residues. Looked up from germline, CDR1 is SEHNR and CDR2 is FQNEAQ (reference sequence). This chain's CDR3 is CASSQDRVPGNTIYF. In DNA form, the CDR3 reads TGTGCCAGCAGCCAAGACAGGGTTCCCGGAAACACCATATATTTT. The full variable domain, rest sourced from reference TRBV7-9 and TRBJ1-3, is DTGVSQNPRHKITKRGQNVTFRCDPISEHNRLYWYRQTLGQGPEFLTYFQNEAQLEKSRLLSDRFSAERPKGSFSTLEIQRTEQGDSAMYLCASSQDRVPGNTIYFGEGSWLTVV.